The present T cell receptor (beta chain) was sequenced within a study of shared clonotypes between healthy human individuals. This clone was detected once. This CDR3 has 15 amino acids. Trimming removed 7 bases at V and 5 bases at J, with 20 bases between. Germline V gene lookup returns CDR1 MNHEY and CDR2 SVGAGI. The method was immunoSEQ multiplex PCR; TCRdb's version includes in-frame clones alone and lacks a portion of them. Of about 1 million clones listed, about 77% are singletons. The TCR originated in a man aged 18 to 30 in good health. V usage is TRBV6-5 and J usage is TRBJ2-5, with a weak D call TRBD2 (7 bases). The sample consisted of memory CD4+ T cells sorted from blood. The sample's subset: CD45RA-negative fraction. Here the CDR3 reads CASTVLGGAGETQYF. The DNA for the CDR3 is TGTGCCAGCACCGTCTTAGGGGGGGCCGGGGAGACCCAGTACTTC.